Given below is one T cell receptor beta chain in context. The sample originates from a study of blood T cell repertoires in COVID-19. The germline V and J ends were trimmed by 1 base and 6 bases, with 15 bases remaining between them. The CDR3 length is 15 residues. The germline CDR1 and CDR2 sequences are SGHDN and FVKESK. Some clones are missing from TCRdb's copy, which holds only in-frame ones; the method was immunoSEQ multiplex PCR. This table holds some 250,000 clones, roughly 80% found once. The V call is TRBV14, the J call TRBJ2-5; maybe TRBD1 (6 bases). The specimen was peripheral blood. The receptor comes from a woman aged 18-29 years with acute or convalescent COVID-19. DNA of the CDR3: TGTGCCAGCAGCCAAGTCCCAGGGGCCAGTCAGACCCAGTACTTC. Its protein product is CASSQVPGASQTQYF.